The 29 T cell receptor beta chains presented below share a single source sample, sequenced in a study of CD8+CD57+ T cells in acquired aplastic anemia. The TCR beta profiling, which covered VDJ combination and CDR3 sequence, was carried out using genomic DNA as the template. In TCRdb, the reads were re-called with MiXCR into one record per CDR3 protein. The data hold about 130,000 distinct CDR3 sequences, with roughly 50% observed a single time. Sequencing used sorted CD4+, CD8+, or CD8+CD57+ T cells (not recorded which) from PBMCs. The receptors were gathered from a human donor in good health, serving as a control.

The chain has TRBV19 and TRBJ1-6; TRBD1 might be the D (5 bases). Germline V gene data show CDR1 as LNHDA and CDR2 as SQIVND (reference sequence). The V end was cut by 6 bases, the J end by 7 bases, with 10 bases between. The CDR3 is 13 residues long. The CDR3 region is CASRGVSNSPLHF. The DNA of the CDR3 is TGTGCCAGTAGGGGGGTGTCGAATTCACCCCTCCACTTT.

The rearrangement uses TRBV29-1 and TRBJ2-1; D call uncertain. V lost 6 bases to trimming and J lost 9 bases, with 9 bases between them. CDR3 length: 10 amino acids. The germline V gene encodes CDR1 SQVTM and CDR2 ANQGSEA. The CDR3 region is CSVRVGEQFF. The DNA for the CDR3 is TGCAGCGTCAGAGTTGGTGAGCAGTTCTTC.

The chain is built from TRBV6-4 and TRBJ2-7; 14 bases line up with TRBD2. Germline V lookup: CDR1 MRHNA, CDR2 SNTAGT. J was trimmed by 7 bases and V by 4 bases; bases with no gene match: 3. This CDR3 has 14 amino acids. Here the CDR3 reads CASSGLAGGREQYF. The CDR3 region has the DNA TGTGCCAGCAGTGGACTAGCGGGGGGGCGAGAGCAGTACTTC.

This clonotype has at least ten counts. The chain has TRBV27 and TRBJ2-1; unclear D gene. CDR3 length equals 13 residues. V was pared by 3 bases and J by 2 bases, with 5 bases between. CDR1 and CDR2 (germline): MNHEY, SMNVEV (reference sequence). The CDR3 loop reads CASSFRTYNEQFF. The CDR3 nucleotides are TGTGCCAGCAGTTTCCGGACCTACAATGAGCAGTTCTTC.

This clonotype appeared many times. The chain has TRBV3-1 and TRBJ1-2; 10 bases fit TRBD1. The CDR3 sequence is 14 residues long. J gave up 8 bases and V 4 bases, and 7 bases lay outside the gene matches. Germline loops: CDR1 LGHDT, CDR2 YNNKEL (reference sequence). Here the CDR3 DNA reads TGTGCCAGCAGCCCCCGGGACAGGGGTTCCGGCTACACCTTC. Residues: CASSPRDRGSGYTF. The full variable domain, its missing parts supplied by reference TRBV3-1 and TRBJ1-2, is DTAVSQTPKYLVTQMGNDKSIKCEQNLGHDTMYWYKQDSKKFLKIMFSYNNKELIINETVPNRFSPKSPDKAHLNLHINSLELGDSAVYFCASSPRDRGSGYTFGSGTRLTVV.

The chain's CDR3 is CASSSTSGSNEQFF. The CDR3 nucleotides read TGTGCCAGCAGCTCGACTAGCGGGAGCAATGAGCAGTTCTTC. The chain recombines TRBV7-3 with TRBJ2-1; 12 bases fit TRBD2. The CDR3 sequence is 14 residues long. V gave up 4 bases and J gave up 6 bases; unmatched junction bases: 1. The V gene's germline CDR1 is SGHTA and CDR2 FQGTGA.

This clonotype was seen only once. CDR3: CASSSITGGLETQYF. CDR3 in DNA: TGTGCCAGCAGCTCAATCACAGGGGGGTTAGAGACCCAGTACTTC. V and J are TRBV5-6 and TRBJ2-5, with TRBD1 matching over 8 bases. CDR1 is SGHDT and CDR2 is YYEEEE in the germline V gene. The CDR3 has 15 residues. The junction had 8 bases not matched to a gene; V was cut back by 3 bases and J by 4 bases.

This clonotype was found many times. The chain joins TRBV19 to TRBJ2-7; a weak D match, TRBD2 (6 bases). Looked up from germline, CDR1 is LNHDA and CDR2 is SQIVND (reference sequence). The CDR3 loop spans 13 amino acids. The germline V and J ends were trimmed by 10 bases and 2 bases, with 15 bases remaining between them. The CDR3 nucleotides read TGTGCCATTGGAGGGGAAGCACCCTACGAGCAGTACTTC. Translated, it gives CAIGGEAPYEQYF.

The rearrangement links TRBV15 to TRBJ2-3; 8 bases align to TRBD1. V trimming: 4 bases; J trimming: 3 bases; junction bases outside the gene matches: 6. The CDR3 is made up of 15 amino acids. Germline V CDR1 and CDR2: LNHNV, YYDKDF (reference sequence). CDR3 loop: CATSKRTGKTDTQYF. The CDR3, as DNA: TGTGCCACCAGCAAACGGACAGGGAAAACAGATACGCAGTATTTT. Full variable domain (missing parts from reference TRBV15 and TRBJ2-3): DAMVIQNPRYQVTQFGKPVTLSCSQTLNHNVMYWYQQKSSQAPKLLFHYYDKDFNNEADTPDNFQSRRPNTSFCFLDIRSPGLGDTAMYLCATSKRTGKTDTQYFGPGTRLTVL.

J is TRBJ2-7 and V is TRBV29-1; possibly TRBD1 or TRBD2 for D (5 bases each). Trimming stripped 4 bases from V and 5 bases from J, with 9 bases between. Germline V gene data show CDR1 as SQVTM and CDR2 as ANQGSEA. The CDR3 covers 11 residues. The CDR3 region is CSVGGYDEQYF. The CDR3 coding sequence is TGCAGCGTTGGGGGGTACGACGAGCAGTACTTC.

This clonotype is medium-sized (0.01 to 0.1%). The J gene is TRBJ2-5, the V gene TRBV7-3; 7 bases are shared with TRBD2. J was trimmed by 0 bases and V by 5 bases; bases with no gene match: 3. The germline CDR1 and CDR2 sequences are SGHTA and FQGTGA. The CDR3 has 14 amino acids. The chain's CDR3 is CASSRGTNQETQYF. The DNA of the CDR3 is TGTGCCAGCAGCCGAGGGACTAACCAAGAGACCCAGTACTTC. Filled out from reference TRBV7-3 and TRBJ2-5, the complete variable domain reads GAGVSQTPSNKVTEKGKYVELRCDPISGHTALYWYRQSLGQGPEFLIYFQGTGAADDSGLPNDRFFAVRPEGSVSTLKIQRTERGDSAVYLCASSRGTNQETQYFGPGTRLLVL.

The rearrangement joins TRBV2 to TRBJ2-2, with D perhaps TRBD2 (5 bases). The CDR3 is made up of 14 amino acids. Germline lookup yields CDR1 SNHLY and CDR2 FYNNEI. V was trimmed by 6 bases and J by 0 bases, leaving 8 bases between them. The CDR3 loop is CASRGDSNTGELFF. The CDR3 bases are TGTGCCAGCAGGGGAGATTCGAACACCGGGGAGCTGTTTTTT.

The rearrangement joins TRBV25-1 to TRBJ1-3; tentatively, D is TRBD1 (6 bases). V lost 1 base and J lost 9, with 16 bases in between. The germline CDR1 and CDR2 sequences are MGHDK and SYGVNS. The CDR3 sequence is 15 residues long. CDR3 nucleotides: TGTGCCAGCAGTGAATCTAACAGGGTCGGAGGCACCATATATTTT. Its translation is CASSESNRVGGTIYF.

A word on this clonotype: One end of the junction varies from germline; a read error may be responsible. The J gene is TRBJ2-7, the V gene TRBV19; D is unresolved. In germline, CDR1 is LNHDA, CDR2 SQIVND (reference sequence). The CDR3 spans 10 residues. The CDR3 DNA reads TGCGCCAGCCACTGGCTCGAGCAGTACTTC. It specifies CASHWLEQYF.

This clonotype has more than one count but fewer than ten. The V call is TRBV9, the J call TRBJ1-1; 8 nucleotides line up with TRBD1. Germline V lookup: CDR1 SGDLS, CDR2 YYNGEE. Losses at the gene ends were 0 bases for V and 6 bases for J; bases not matched to a gene: 1. This CDR3 is 13 amino acids long. The CDR3 region has the DNA TGTGCCAGCAGCGTAGAACAGGGGGCTGAAGCTTTCTTT. Translation gives CASSVEQGAEAFF.

This clonotype has at least ten counts. The gene calls are TRBV4-3 and TRBJ2-2; 9 nucleotides line up with TRBD1. The CDR3 spans 17 residues. After removal of 1 base from V and 4 bases from J, the junction contained 7 bases not matched to a gene. Germline V gene data show CDR1 as LGHNA and CDR2 as YSLEER. The CDR3 loop reads CASSQAPTGGGTGELFF. CDR3 sequence (DNA): TGCGCCAGCAGCCAAGCGCCGACAGGGGGAGGCACCGGGGAGCTGTTTTTT.

This clonotype appeared a few times. This chain links TRBV7-9 with TRBJ2-2; D possibly matches TRBD1 or TRBD2 (6 bases each). V was shortened by 5 bases and J by 8 bases, with 9 bases between the two germline ends. The CDR3 sequence is 12 residues long. Germline loops: CDR1 SEHNR, CDR2 FQNEAQ (reference sequence). The CDR3 DNA reads TGTGCCAGCAGCCCGGGGGCAGGGGAGCTGTTTTTT. This sequence encodes CASSPGAGELFF.

This clonotype was counted many times. The J gene is TRBJ2-7, the V gene TRBV5-5; D not resolved. Trimming left V 4 bases short and J 3 bases short, with 11 bases between. CDR1 and CDR2 from the germline V gene are SGHKS and YYEKEE (reference sequence). The CDR3 is 13 amino acids. The CDR3 sequence: CASSLRSDYEQYF. DNA of the CDR3: TGTGCCAGCAGCCTCAGGAGTGACTACGAGCAGTACTTC.

The table lists this clonotype with many counts. The CDR3 coding sequence is TGCAGTGCTAGAGATCCGACTTTGCCCCTTGATACGCAGTATTTT. The encoded protein is CSARDPTLPLDTQYF. The chain carries TRBV20-1 and TRBJ2-3; D remains unclear. The ends were cut back, 0 bases at V and 6 bases at J, with 16 bases in the middle. From germline, CDR1 is DFQATT and CDR2 SNEGSKA (reference sequence). The CDR3 sequence is 15 residues long.

The gene calls are TRBV11-2 and TRBJ2-1; 10 bases fit TRBD1. CDR3 size: 15 residues. With 3 bases clipped from V and 7 bases from J, the junction kept 6 bases outside the gene matches. Germline V gives CDR1 SGHAT, CDR2 FQNNGV. CDR3 protein: CASSFSGTGANEQFF. DNA of the CDR3: TGTGCCAGCAGCTTCTCCGGGACAGGGGCGAATGAGCAGTTCTTC.

The chain is built from TRBV19 and TRBJ1-6; the match to TRBD1 covers 9 bases. The CDR3 runs 14 residues. Trimming at V came to 7 bases and at J to 7 bases, leaving 5 bases not matched to a gene. Germline V gene lookup returns CDR1 LNHDA and CDR2 SQIVND (reference sequence). The CDR3 nucleotides are TGTGCCAGTACCGTACAGGGGGCGAATTCACCCCTCCACTTT. Protein: CASTVQGANSPLHF. Combining the CDR3 with reference TRBV19 and TRBJ1-6 gives the whole variable domain DGGITQSPKYLFRKEGQNVTLSCEQNLNHDAMYWYRQDPGQGLRLIYYSQIVNDFQKGDIAEGYSVSREKKESFPLTVTSAQKNPTAFYLCASTVQGANSPLHFGNGTRLTVT.

The CDR3 sequence: CSASKRDSQPGYQFF. Written as DNA, the CDR3 is TGCAGTGCTAGCAAACGGGACAGCCAACCTGGTTACCAGTTCTTC. This chain connects TRBV20-1 to TRBJ2-1; 7 bases fit TRBD1. Germline CDR1 reads DFQATT; CDR2 reads SNEGSKA (reference sequence). The CDR3 runs 15 residues. V dropped 3 bases and J dropped 13; count of bases not matched to a gene: 18.

This clonotype appeared many times. The V and J genes are TRBV14 and TRBJ1-1, with D possibly being TRBD1 (6 bases). Trimming left V 2 bases short and J 5 bases short, with 12 bases between. The CDR3 spans 14 residues. CDR1 SGHDN and CDR2 FVKESK come from the germline V gene. CDR3 DNA: TGTGCCAGCAGCCAACTGGGGGGCAGGACTGAAGCTTTCTTT. It codes for CASSQLGGRTEAFF.

This clonotype appeared once. This rearrangement joins TRBV29-1 to TRBJ1-5, with TRBD1 matching over 7 bases. V lost 4 bases and J lost 6; bases outside the gene matches: 6. The CDR3 runs to 13 residues. Germline V gene lookup returns CDR1 SQVTM and CDR2 ANQGSEA. CDR3 in amino acids: CSVVDRAGQPQHF. CDR3 DNA: TGCAGCGTTGTTGACAGGGCGGGTCAGCCCCAGCATTTT.

This clonotype was recorded at least ten times. This rearrangement joins TRBV7-2 to TRBJ2-5, with 7 positions matching TRBD2. Germline V gene sequence: CDR1 SGHTA, CDR2 FQGNSA. After removal of 2 bases from V and 2 bases from J, the junction contained 8 bases not matched to a gene. This CDR3 spans 16 amino acids. The CDR3 protein is CASSLQPSGGQETQYF. In DNA form, the CDR3 reads TGTGCCAGCAGCTTACAACCTTCGGGGGGACAAGAGACCCAGTACTTC.

V usage is TRBV2 and J usage is TRBJ2-7; the D gene is possibly TRBD2 (7 bases). CDR1 and CDR2 (germline): SNHLY, FYNNEI. This CDR3 contains 14 residues. Trimming took off 5 bases at V and 4 bases at J, with 15 bases between the two ends. The CDR3 spells CASSFGGALYEQYF. DNA of the CDR3: TGTGCCAGCAGTTTTGGGGGGGCCCTGTACGAGCAGTACTTC.

The V gene is TRBV20-1, the J gene TRBJ1-4, with unresolved D. Trimming took off 4 bases at V and 5 bases at J, with 5 bases between the two ends. This CDR3 region has 11 residues. CDR1 is DFQATT, CDR2 SNEGSKA, per germline (reference sequence). CDR3 bases: TGCAGTGCTATAAACAATGAAAAACTGTTTTTT. Encoded protein: CSAINNEKLFF.

This clonotype was counted ten times or more. This rearrangement joins TRBV5-6 to TRBJ2-5; D unclear. The V end lost 0 bases, the J end lost 2 bases, and 5 bases lay between the germline ends. This CDR3 comprises 13 residues. Germline CDR1 is SGHDT and CDR2 is YYEEEE. Here the CDR3 reads CASSLDPQETQYF. The CDR3 region has the DNA TGTGCCAGCAGCTTGGACCCACAAGAGACCCAGTACTTC.

This rearrangement joins TRBV15 to TRBJ1-6; 7 nucleotides line up with TRBD1. Germline V CDR1 and CDR2: LNHNV, YYDKDF (reference sequence). J was trimmed by 10 bases and V by 1 base; bases with no gene match: 4. This CDR3 is 14 amino acids long. The CDR3 coding sequence is TGTGCCACCAGCAGAGGTGACAGGGAATCACCCCTCCACTTT. Amino acid sequence: CATSRGDRESPLHF. Full variable domain (rest looked up from reference TRBV15 and TRBJ1-6): DAMVIQNPRYQVTQFGKPVTLSCSQTLNHNVMYWYQQKSSQAPKLLFHYYDKDFNNEADTPDNFQSRRPNTSFCFLDIRSPGLGDTAMYLCATSRGDRESPLHFGNGTRLTVT.